These T cell receptor beta chains were read from a single sample in a study of response to subunit inactivated influenza vaccine. In TCRdb, the RT-PCR reads were re-called with MiXCR into one record per CDR3 protein. The sample has 590,000 or so distinct CDR3 sequences, 14% seen once. Material: PBMCs from blood, obtained around 14 days before vaccination. These receptors originate from a man in his fifties or sixties who received an inactivated influenza vaccine. CDR3s include the opening cysteine and the closing phenylalanine or tryptophan. D genes are given only for firm matches. Size is omitted from some rows. Given values are once, few, many or a class for expanded clones.

V: TRBV5-1
J: TRBJ2-1
D: TRBD2
size: .
length: 16
CDR3: CASSLEGGGTYNEQFF
DNA: TGCGCCAGCAGCTTGGAAGGCGGGGGTACCTACAATGAGCAGTTCTTC

V: TRBV6-1
J: TRBJ1-5
D: .
size: .
length: 13
CDR3: CASTRGPGQPQHF
DNA: TGTGCCAGCACGCGGGGTCCTGGTCAGCCCCAGCATTTT

V: TRBV4-1
J: TRBJ2-1
D: .
size: .
length: 18
CDR3: CASSQAATGTGSYNEQFF
DNA: TGCGCCAGCAGCCAAGCAGCTACGGGGACCGGCTCCTACAATGAGCAGTTCTTC

V: TRBV5-1
J: TRBJ1-6
D: .
size: .
length: 17
CDR3: CASSLGGASSYNSPLHF
DNA: TGCGCCAGCAGCTTGGGGGGGGCAAGCTCCTATAATTCACCCCTCCACTTT

V: TRBV3-1
J: TRBJ2-1
D: .
size: few
length: 17
CDR3: CASSQDWLAASYNEQFF
DNA: TGTGCCAGCAGCCAAGATTGGCTAGCTGCTTCCTACAATGAGCAGTTCTTC

V: TRBV6-1
J: TRBJ2-1
D: TRBD2
size: few
length: 13
CDR3: CASRLAEYNEQFF
DNA: TGTGCCAGCAGACTAGCGGAGTACAATGAGCAGTTCTTC

V: TRBV6-2/TRBV6-3
J: TRBJ2-1
D: .
size: few
length: 13
CDR3: CASSRTHWNMQFF
DNA: TGTGCCAGCAGCCGGACCCATTGGAATATGCAGTTCTTC

V: TRBV5-5
J: TRBJ2-3
D: TRBD1
size: .
length: 15
CDR3: CASSHDRGRTDTQYF
DNA: TGTGCCAGCAGCCATGACAGGGGGCGCACAGATACGCAGTATTTT

V: TRBV2
J: TRBJ2-3
D: TRBD1
size: .
length: 18
CDR3: CASSEAFDRVGRTDTQYF
DNA: TGTGCCAGCAGTGAAGCATTTGACAGGGTTGGTCGCACAGATACGCAGTATTTT

V: TRBV12-3/TRBV12-4
J: TRBJ2-5
D: .
size: few
length: 14
CDR3: CASSLRQGRKTQYF
DNA: TGTGCCAGCAGTTTACGGCAGGGAAGAAAGACCCAGTACTTC

V: TRBV29-1
J: TRBJ2-1
D: .
size: .
length: 12
CDR3: CSVSPRGTEQFF
DNA: TGCAGCGTTTCTCCTCGGGGGACTGAGCAGTTCTTC

V: TRBV10-2
J: TRBJ2-5
D: .
size: .
length: 13
CDR3: CASSEVGRETQYF
DNA: TGCGCCAGCAGTGAAGTCGGGCGAGAGACCCAGTACTTC

V: TRBV7-6
J: TRBJ2-7
D: TRBD1
size: .
length: 14
CDR3: CASSPGPGGDEQYF
DNA: TGTGCCAGCAGCCCAGGGCCAGGGGGCGACGAGCAGTACTTC

V: TRBV4-1
J: TRBJ2-1
D: .
size: .
length: 14
CDR3: CASSQALWGHEQFF
DNA: TGCGCCAGCAGCCAAGCGCTTTGGGGGCATGAGCAGTTCTTC

V: TRBV12-3/TRBV12-4
J: TRBJ2-3
D: TRBD2
size: few
length: 14
CDR3: CASSTRDYTDTQYF
DNA: TGTGCCAGCAGTACCCGGGACTACACAGATACGCAGTATTTT

V: TRBV6-1
J: TRBJ2-7
D: .
size: few
length: 13
CDR3: CASSEGARGEQYF
DNA: TGTGCCAGCAGTGAAGGGGCTAGGGGGGAGCAGTACTTC

V: TRBV15
J: TRBJ1-2
D: .
size: .
length: 14
CDR3: CATSLPGGGYGYTF
DNA: TGTGCCACCAGCCTCCCGGGGGGCGGCTATGGCTACACCTTC

V: TRBV28
J: TRBJ1-2
D: .
size: few
length: 14
CDR3: CASSLGFQGGGYTF
DNA: TGTGCCAGCAGTTTAGGCTTTCAGGGAGGTGGCTACACCTTC

V: TRBV4-1
J: TRBJ2-2
D: .
size: few
length: 15
CDR3: CASSLGDSGHGELFF
DNA: TGCGCCAGCAGCCTAGGGGACTCAGGGCACGGGGAGCTGTTTTTT

V: TRBV15
J: TRBJ2-1
D: .
size: .
length: 16
CDR3: CATSREGRGPPNEQFF
DNA: TGTGCCACCAGCAGAGAGGGGCGGGGGCCCCCCAATGAGCAGTTCTTC

V: TRBV20-1
J: TRBJ1-1
D: .
size: few
length: 8
CDR3: CSTPEAFF
DNA: TGCAGTACCCCTGAGGCTTTCTTT

V: TRBV29-1
J: TRBJ2-3
D: TRBD2
size: .
length: 13
CDR3: CSAGGRYSDTQYF
DNA: TGCAGCGCGGGAGGCCGGTATTCGGATACGCAGTATTTT

V: TRBV4-3
J: TRBJ2-3
D: TRBD1
size: few
length: 14
CDR3: CASSQGQGVNTQYF
DNA: TGCGCCAGCAGCCAAGGGCAGGGGGTAAATACGCAGTATTTT

V: TRBV6-2/TRBV6-3
J: TRBJ1-1
D: TRBD1
size: many
length: 16
CDR3: CASSYETGGADTEAFF
DNA: TGTGCCAGCAGCTACGAGACAGGGGGGGCGGACACTGAAGCTTTCTTT

V: TRBV4-1
J: TRBJ2-5
D: TRBD2
size: .
length: 16
CDR3: CASSQVTSGGQETQYF
DNA: TGCGCCAGCAGCCAAGTTACCAGCGGGGGACAAGAGACCCAGTACTTC

V: TRBV5-1
J: TRBJ2-1
D: TRBD2
size: few
length: 15
CDR3: CASSNSLAGGGEQFF
DNA: TGCGCCAGCAGCAATTCCTTAGCGGGAGGGGGTGAGCAGTTCTTC

V: TRBV13
J: TRBJ2-1
D: .
size: .
length: 15
CDR3: CASSLSPGATNEQFF
DNA: TGTGCCAGCAGCTTATCTCCCGGTGCTACAAATGAGCAGTTCTTC

V: TRBV29-1
J: TRBJ2-7
D: TRBD1
size: few
length: 13
CDR3: CSVGGQRTYEQYF
DNA: TGCAGCGTAGGGGGACAGCGAACCTACGAGCAGTACTTC

V: TRBV4-2
J: TRBJ2-5
D: .
size: .
length: 15
CDR3: CASSQGDEGMETQYF
DNA: TGTGCCAGCAGCCAAGGGGATGAGGGAATGGAGACCCAGTACTTC

V: TRBV7-2
J: TRBJ2-5
D: TRBD2
size: .
length: 14
CDR3: CASSLTSGGQTQYF
DNA: TGTGCCAGCAGCTTAACTAGCGGGGGGCAGACCCAGTACTTC

V: TRBV27
J: TRBJ2-3
D: .
size: few
length: 14
CDR3: CASREGGRTDTQYF
DNA: TGTGCCAGCAGGGAGGGGGGAAGGACAGATACGCAGTATTTT

V: TRBV5-4
J: TRBJ2-1
D: .
size: .
length: 16
CDR3: CASSPTGTSSYNEQFF
DNA: TGTGCCAGCAGCCCGACCGGGACCAGCTCCTACAATGAGCAGTTCTTC

V: TRBV5-1
J: TRBJ2-5
D: TRBD2
size: few
length: 18
CDR3: CASSPGLAGGPVRETQYF
DNA: TGCGCCAGCAGCCCCGGACTAGCGGGAGGGCCGGTTCGAGAGACCCAGTACTTC

V: TRBV9
J: TRBJ1-1
D: .
size: .
length: 15
CDR3: CASSVGNIGRGEAFF
DNA: TGTGCCAGCAGCGTAGGGAACATCGGGAGAGGTGAAGCTTTCTTT

V: TRBV2
J: TRBJ1-3
D: .
size: few
length: 11
CDR3: CASRTLDTIYF
DNA: TGTGCCAGCAGGACTCTCGACACCATATATTTT

V: TRBV20-1
J: TRBJ1-1
D: TRBD1
size: .
length: 11
CDR3: CSAYRGTEAFF
DNA: TGCAGTGCCTACAGGGGGACTGAAGCTTTCTTT

V: TRBV7-8
J: TRBJ2-7
D: .
size: few
length: 14
CDR3: CASSLAGRFGEQYF
DNA: TGTGCCAGCAGCTTAGCCGGACGCTTTGGGGAGCAGTACTTC

V: TRBV5-6
J: TRBJ2-7
D: TRBD1
size: many
length: 13
CDR3: CASRKGQGYEQYF
DNA: TGTGCCAGCAGGAAAGGACAGGGTTACGAGCAGTACTTC

V: TRBV7-2
J: TRBJ1-5
D: .
size: few
length: 15
CDR3: CASSLRGAGNQPQHF
DNA: TGTGCCAGCAGCTTACGGGGGGCCGGCAATCAGCCCCAGCATTTT

V: TRBV12-3/TRBV12-4
J: TRBJ2-5
D: .
size: few
length: 12
CDR3: CASKGEQETQYF
DNA: TGTGCCAGCAAAGGGGAACAAGAGACCCAGTACTTC

V: TRBV24-1
J: TRBJ2-3
D: .
size: .
length: 13
CDR3: CATSSRTQDTQCF
DNA: TGTGCCACCAGCAGCCGGACTCAAGATACGCAGTGTTTT

V: TRBV24-1
J: TRBJ2-5
D: .
size: few
length: 15
CDR3: CATSDLTAGWETQYF
DNA: TGTGCCACCAGTGATTTGACGGCAGGGTGGGAGACCCAGTACTTC

V: TRBV15
J: TRBJ2-3
D: .
size: .
length: 14
CDR3: CATSSRQFTDTQYF
DNA: TGTGCCACCAGCAGCCGACAGTTTACAGATACGCAGTATTTT

V: TRBV30
J: TRBJ1-5
D: .
size: many
length: 14
CDR3: CAWSLGQGNQPQHF
DNA: TGTGCCTGGAGTCTCGGGCAGGGCAATCAGCCCCAGCATTTT

V: TRBV7-9
J: TRBJ1-2
D: .
size: few
length: 13
CDR3: CASSLLPEDGYTF
DNA: TGTGCCAGCAGCTTACTCCCAGAAGATGGCTACACCTTC

V: TRBV4-1
J: TRBJ2-1
D: TRBD2
size: few
length: 18
CDR3: CASSLLMVWLAGENEQFF
DNA: TGCGCCAGCAGCCTATTGATGGTTTGGCTAGCGGGCGAAAATGAGCAGTTCTTC